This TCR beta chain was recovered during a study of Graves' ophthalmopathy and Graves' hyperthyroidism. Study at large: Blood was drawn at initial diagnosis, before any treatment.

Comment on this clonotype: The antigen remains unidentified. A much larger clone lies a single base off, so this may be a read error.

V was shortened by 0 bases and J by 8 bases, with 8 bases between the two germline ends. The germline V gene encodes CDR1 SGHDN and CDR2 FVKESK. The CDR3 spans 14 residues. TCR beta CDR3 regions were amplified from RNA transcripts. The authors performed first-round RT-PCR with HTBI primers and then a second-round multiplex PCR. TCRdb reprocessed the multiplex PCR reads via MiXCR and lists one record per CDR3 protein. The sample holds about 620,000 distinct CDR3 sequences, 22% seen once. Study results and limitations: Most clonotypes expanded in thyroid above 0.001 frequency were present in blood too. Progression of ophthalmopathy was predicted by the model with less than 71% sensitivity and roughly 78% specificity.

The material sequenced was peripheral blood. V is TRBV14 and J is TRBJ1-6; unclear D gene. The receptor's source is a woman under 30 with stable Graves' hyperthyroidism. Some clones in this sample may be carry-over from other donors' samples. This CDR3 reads CASSQDMIHSPLHF. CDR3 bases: TGTGCCAGCAGCCAAGACATGATCCATTCACCCCTCCACTTT.